Below, 26 T cell receptor beta chains from the same sample are listed, as sequenced in a study of cytomegalovirus exposure and HLA in healthy donors. PCR involved 60 Vbeta and 13 Jbeta primers. Generated by immunoSEQ multiplex PCR, the TCRdb table keeps only in-frame clones and is missing some. Of around 170,000 clones listed, about three quarters are singletons. Sequencing was done on a sample of PBMCs. Source of these receptors: a man aged 35-49 years in good health and CMV-seronegative.

V is TRBV19 and J is TRBJ1-5; 9 bases agree with TRBD1. The CDR3 is 17 residues long. Per the germline V gene, CDR1 is LNHDA and CDR2 is SQIVND (reference sequence). V trimming: 3 bases; J trimming: 4 bases; junction bases outside the gene matches: 10. CDR3 sequence reads: CASSIGTGIMRNQPQHF. The CDR3 DNA reads as TGTGCCAGTAGTATCGGGACAGGGATTATGCGAAATCAGCCCCAGCATTTT.

The genes are TRBV4-1 and TRBJ2-7; 8 nucleotides agree with TRBD2. CDR1 and CDR2 (germline): MGHRA, YSYEKL. V was pared by 1 base and J by 1 base, with 3 bases of the junction left unmatched. The CDR3 totals 15 residues. The CDR3 DNA follows: TGCGCCAGCAGCCAAGGTTCTAGCGGGTCCTACGAGCAGTACTTC. Amino acids: CASSQGSSGSYEQYF.

This clone was observed a few times. This chain joins TRBV28 and TRBJ2-7, with D possibly matching TRBD2 (6 bases). The CDR3 has 15 amino acids. Trimming shortened V by 7 bases and J by 0 bases, and 16 bases separated the two germline ends. CDR1 is MDHEN, CDR2 SYDVKM, per germline. The CDR3 nucleotides are TGTGCCAGCATCAAACACGACGGGGGCTCCTACGAGCAGTACTTC. This gives the protein CASIKHDGGSYEQYF.

The chain combines TRBV29-1 with TRBJ2-6, with 7 nucleotides matching TRBD2. Germline CDR1 is SQVTM and CDR2 is ANQGSEA. V shed 6 bases, J shed 4 bases, and the junction held 9 bases outside the gene matches. CDR3 length: 15 amino acids. The CDR3 loop is CSVRGGAAGANVLTF. In DNA form, the CDR3 reads TGCAGCGTAAGGGGAGGGGCGGCCGGGGCCAACGTCCTGACTTTC.

This clone showed up just a few times. The chain uses TRBV4-3 and TRBJ2-5; TRBD2 matches at 10 bases. This CDR3 contains 16 residues. Germline V gives CDR1 LGHNA, CDR2 YSLEER. The ends lost 2 bases at V and 1 base at J; junction bases unmatched: 4. CDR3 residues: CASSQTGLAAQETQYF. CDR3 in DNA: TGCGCCAGCAGCCAAACCGGACTAGCGGCCCAAGAGACCCAGTACTTC.

The chain links TRBV7-2 to TRBJ1-2; 12 positions agree with TRBD1. With V trimmed by 4 bases and J by 8 bases, 14 bases remained unmatched. The CDR3 is 17 residues long. Germline V gene data show CDR1 as SGHTA and CDR2 as FQGNSA. CDR3 sequence reads: CASSSYLPPGQGAGYTF. The CDR3 DNA reads as TGTGCCAGCAGCTCTTACCTCCCTCCGGGACAGGGGGCCGGCTACACCTTC.

V is TRBV15 and J is TRBJ1-6; D possibly corresponds to TRBD1 (5 bases). Trimming took 0 bases from V and 10 from J, leaving 13 bases between them. This CDR3 is built from 15 residues. CDR1 is LNHNV and CDR2 is YYDKDF in the germline V gene (reference sequence). The DNA of the CDR3 is TGTGCCACCAGCAGAGATGAAGGGGATCGATCACCCCTCCACTTT. Protein product: CATSRDEGDRSPLHF.

The CDR3, as DNA: TGCGCCAGCAGCTTGGTACGAGCGGGGGGGCGCGAGGGTGAGCAGTTCTTC. Translation: CASSLVRAGGREGEQFF. The chain has TRBV5-1 and TRBJ2-1; 10 bases are a match to TRBD2. The CDR3 consists of 17 residues. Trimming at V came to 0 bases and at J to 9 bases, leaving 12 bases not matched to a gene. CDR1 is SGHRS and CDR2 is YFSETQ in the germline V gene.

This sequence joins TRBV11-2 and TRBJ2-1, with D unclear. The ends were cut back, 3 bases at V and 5 bases at J, with 8 bases in the middle. Germline V CDR1 and CDR2: SGHAT, FQNNGV. This CDR3 region has 13 residues. The CDR3 sequence is CASSFLLDNEQFF. The CDR3 DNA reads TGTGCCAGCAGCTTCCTTTTAGACAATGAGCAGTTCTTC.

CDR3 nucleotides: TGTGCCAGCAGTGAAAGAGAGGGAACAGTTAATAGCAATCAGCCCCAGCATTTT. Protein: CASSEREGTVNSNQPQHF. V is TRBV6-1 and J is TRBJ1-5; D not certain. CDR3 size: 18 residues. CDR1 and CDR2 from the germline V gene are MNHNS and SASEGT. With 2 bases removed from V and 0 bases from J, the gap between germline ends came to 17 bases.

This clone has a single count. The chain has TRBV27 and TRBJ2-4; D gene ambiguous. Germline loops: CDR1 MNHEY, CDR2 SMNVEV (reference sequence). The CDR3 consists of 13 residues. V lost 8 bases, J lost 0 bases, and 8 bases lay in between. In DNA, the CDR3 is TGTGCCAGCCAGACACTAGCCAAAAACATTCAGTACTTC. Translated: CASQTLAKNIQYF.

This clone occurred a few times. The chain links TRBV7-2 to TRBJ1-5; 12 bases fit TRBD1. CDR1 is SGHTA, CDR2 FQGNSA, per germline. There are 15 residues in the CDR3. Trimming removed 4 bases from V and 6 bases from J; junction bases left unmatched: 4. The CDR3: CASSSGQGAGQPQHF. In DNA, the CDR3 is TGTGCCAGCAGCTCGGGACAGGGGGCCGGTCAGCCCCAGCATTTT.

The chain couples TRBV6-5 to TRBJ2-1, with 9 nucleotides matching TRBD1. Germline loops: CDR1 MNHEY, CDR2 SVGAGI. The CDR3 consists of 15 residues. The V gene end was trimmed by 6 bases and the J gene end by 8 bases; junction bases not matched to a gene: 11. The CDR3 region is CASRATGTGMHEQFF. CDR3 coding DNA: TGTGCCAGCAGAGCTACCGGGACAGGGATGCATGAGCAGTTCTTC.

The genes are TRBV7-3 and TRBJ2-1; 9 positions agree with TRBD2. With 5 bases clipped from V and 0 bases from J, the junction kept 5 bases outside the gene matches. Germline V gene sequence: CDR1 SGHTA, CDR2 FQGTGA. The CDR3 totals 16 residues. CDR3 in DNA: TGTGCCAGCAGCCCACGGACTAGCGCCTCCTACAATGAGCAGTTCTTC. This encodes CASSPRTSASYNEQFF.

Only one count was recorded for this clone. This chain uses TRBV29-1 with TRBJ2-7; the D is unclear. CDR1 is SQVTM, CDR2 ANQGSEA, per germline. The length of the CDR3 is 14 residues. The V end lost 6 bases, the J end lost 2 bases, and 17 bases lay between the germline ends. The chain's CDR3 is CSVRLDTEAYEQYF. CDR3 nucleotide sequence: TGCAGCGTGCGCCTCGACACTGAAGCCTACGAGCAGTACTTC.

The chain links TRBV18 to TRBJ1-2, with a weak D call TRBD1 (6 bases). Trimming stripped 2 bases from V and 5 bases from J, with 9 bases between. This CDR3 has 13 amino acids. Germline CDR1 is KGHSH and CDR2 is LQKENI. CDR3 sequence reads: CASSPGDIYGYTF. CDR3 coding DNA: TGTGCCAGCTCACCAGGGGACATATATGGCTACACCTTC.

The genes are TRBV11-2 and TRBJ1-2, with D perhaps matching TRBD1 (6 bases). This CDR3 comprises 17 residues. The V end lost 3 bases, the J end lost 5 bases, and 22 bases lay between the germline ends. Germline V CDR1 and CDR2: SGHAT, FQNNGV. CDR3 nucleotides: TGTGCCAGCAGCTTTGGGTTGCCCCAACAGGGAACTTATGGCTACACCTTC. Its translation is CASSFGLPQQGTYGYTF. Full variable domain (rest looked up from reference TRBV11-2 and TRBJ1-2): EAGVAQSPRYKIIEKRQSVAFWCNPISGHATLYWYQQILGQGPKLLIQFQNNGVVDDSQLPKDRFSAERLKGVDSTLKIQPAKLEDSAVYLCASSFGLPQQGTYGYTFGSGTRLTVV.

This rearrangement joins TRBV7-9 to TRBJ2-1; TRBD1 agrees at 8 bases. The germline V gene encodes CDR1 SEHNR and CDR2 FQNEAQ (reference sequence). Trimming cost V 6 bases and J 6 bases; bases outside gene matches: 7. This CDR3 spans 14 amino acids. The CDR3 reads CASSLMQGANEQFF. CDR3 DNA sequence: TGTGCCAGCAGTTTGATGCAGGGGGCCAATGAGCAGTTCTTC.

V gene TRBV10-2 combines with J gene TRBJ1-1; 11 bases align to TRBD1. V shed 7 bases and J 1 base; nucleotides not matched to a gene: 5. The germline V gene has CDR1 WSHSY and CDR2 SAAADI. The CDR3 totals 15 residues. The CDR3, as DNA: TGCGCCAGCAATTTAGGACAGGGGGCGAACACTGAAGCTTTCTTT. Encoded protein: CASNLGQGANTEAFF.

V and J are TRBV30 and TRBJ2-5; unclear D gene. The J call could be wrong; TRBJ2-7 is a better fit for the DNA end. CDR3 length: 16 residues. From germline, CDR1 is GTSNPN and CDR2 SVGIG (reference sequence). CDR3 coding DNA: TGTGCCTGGAGTGTACTCTCATTGGGCATGTCCTACGAGCAGTACTTC. This encodes CAWSVLSLGMSYEQYF.

This chain links TRBV21-1 with TRBJ2-2; the table names TRBD2, a call not compared with the DNA. TRBV21-1 is an annotated pseudogene. The CDR3 contains 17 residues. The chain's CDR3 is CASSKVGGRPLAGELFF. The CDR3 DNA is TGTGCCAGCAGCAAAGTCGGGGGGCGCCCCCTCGCCGGGGAGCTGTTTTTT.

The V gene is TRBV7-2, the J gene TRBJ1-2, with 9 bases that match TRBD1. Germline V CDR1 and CDR2: SGHTA, FQGNSA. The CDR3 consists of 15 residues. V lost 6 bases and J lost 8; bases outside the gene matches: 13. The CDR3 spells CASSQTSGQGDGYTF. CDR3 bases: TGTGCCAGCAGTCAAACCTCGGGACAGGGAGACGGCTACACCTTC. The full variable domain, rest sourced from reference TRBV7-2 and TRBJ1-2, is GAGVSQSPSNKVTEKGKDVELRCDPISGHTALYWYRQSLGQGLEFLIYFQGNSAPDKSGLPSDRFSAERTGGSVSTLTIQRTQQEDSAVYLCASSQTSGQGDGYTFGSGTRLTVV.

This clone showed up just a few times. J is TRBJ2-3 and V is TRBV19; 7 bases fit TRBD2. The length of the CDR3 is 13 residues. Germline CDR1 and CDR2: LNHDA and SQIVND (reference sequence). V dropped 4 bases and J dropped 5; count of bases not matched to a gene: 3. The CDR3 region has the DNA TGTGCCAGTAGTACTGGGACTAAAGATACGCAGTATTTT. Translation: CASSTGTKDTQYF.

A few counts support this clone. V is TRBV5-1 and J is TRBJ1-6, with a weak D call TRBD1 (6 bases). The CDR3 has 14 residues. Germline values: CDR1 SGHRS, CDR2 YFSETQ. The V end lost 5 bases, the J end lost 8 bases, and 14 bases lay between the germline ends. The CDR3, as DNA: TGCGCCAGCAGGCTACAGGGTTCAGATTCACCCCTCCACTTT. Encoded protein: CASRLQGSDSPLHF.

The chain combines TRBV7-2 with TRBJ2-2; 7 nucleotides align to TRBD1. The CDR3 contains 14 residues. Germline V gene lookup returns CDR1 SGHTA and CDR2 FQGNSA. The V and J ends lost 5 bases and 7 bases, in that order; junction bases with no gene match: 7. CDR3 in amino acids: CASSPNQGVGELFF. The CDR3 DNA reads TGTGCCAGCAGCCCCAATCAGGGGGTCGGGGAGCTGTTTTTT.

The chain carries TRBV14 and TRBJ1-6; 8 bases agree with TRBD1. Per the germline V gene, CDR1 is SGHDN and CDR2 is FVKESK. V was pared by 1 base and J by 7 bases, with 3 bases of the junction left unmatched. CDR3 length: 15 amino acids. CDR3 DNA sequence: TGTGCCAGCAGCCAAGCAACAGGGGGAAATTCACCCCTCCACTTT. This gives the protein CASSQATGGNSPLHF.